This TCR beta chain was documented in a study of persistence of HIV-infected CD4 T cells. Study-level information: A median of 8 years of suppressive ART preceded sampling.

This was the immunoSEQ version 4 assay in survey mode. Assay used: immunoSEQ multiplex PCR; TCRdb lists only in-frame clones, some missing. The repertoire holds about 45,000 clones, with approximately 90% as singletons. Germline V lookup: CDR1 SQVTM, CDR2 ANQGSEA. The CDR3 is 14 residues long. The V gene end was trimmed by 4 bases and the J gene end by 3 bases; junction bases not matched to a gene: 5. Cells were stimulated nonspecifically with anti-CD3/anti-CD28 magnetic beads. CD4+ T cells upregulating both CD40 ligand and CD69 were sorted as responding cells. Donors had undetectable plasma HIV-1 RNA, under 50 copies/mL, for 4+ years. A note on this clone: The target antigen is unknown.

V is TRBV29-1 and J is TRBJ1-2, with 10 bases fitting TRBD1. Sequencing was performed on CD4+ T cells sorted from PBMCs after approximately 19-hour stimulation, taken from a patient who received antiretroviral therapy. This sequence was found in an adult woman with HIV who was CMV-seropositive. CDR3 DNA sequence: TGCAGCGTTGCGGACAGGGGGATGGACTATGGCTACACCTTC. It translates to CSVADRGMDYGYTF. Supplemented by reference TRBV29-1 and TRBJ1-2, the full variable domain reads SAVISQKPSRDICQRGTSLTIQCQVDSQVTMMFWYRQQPGQSLTLIATANQGSEATYESGFVIDKFPISRPNLTFSTLTVSNMSPEDSSIYLCSVADRGMDYGYTFGSGTRLTVV.